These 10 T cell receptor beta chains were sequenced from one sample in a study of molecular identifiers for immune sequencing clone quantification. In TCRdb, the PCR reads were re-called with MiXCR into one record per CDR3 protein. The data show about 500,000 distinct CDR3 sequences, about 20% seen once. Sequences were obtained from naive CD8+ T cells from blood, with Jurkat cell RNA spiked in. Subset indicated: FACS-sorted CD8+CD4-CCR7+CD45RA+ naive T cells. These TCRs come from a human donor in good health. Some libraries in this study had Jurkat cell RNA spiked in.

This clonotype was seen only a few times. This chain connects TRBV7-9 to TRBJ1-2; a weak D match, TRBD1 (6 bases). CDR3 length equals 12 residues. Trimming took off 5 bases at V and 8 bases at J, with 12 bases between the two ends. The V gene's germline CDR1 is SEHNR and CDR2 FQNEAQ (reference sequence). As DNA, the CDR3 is TGTGCCAGCAGCCAAAGGACAGAAGGCTACACCTTC. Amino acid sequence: CASSQRTEGYTF. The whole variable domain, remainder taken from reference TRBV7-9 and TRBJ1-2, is DTGVSQNPRHKITKRGQNVTFRCDPISEHNRLYWYRQTLGQGPEFLTYFQNEAQLEKSRLLSDRFSAERPKGSFSTLEIQRTEQGDSAMYLCASSQRTEGYTFGSGTRLTVV.

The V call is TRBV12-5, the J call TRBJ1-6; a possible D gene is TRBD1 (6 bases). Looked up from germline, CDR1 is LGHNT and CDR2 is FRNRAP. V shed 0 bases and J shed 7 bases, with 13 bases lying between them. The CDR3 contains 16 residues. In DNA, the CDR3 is TGTGCTAGTGGTTTGGTTGGCAGGGGAGTGAATTCACCCCTCCACTTT. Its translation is CASGLVGRGVNSPLHF.

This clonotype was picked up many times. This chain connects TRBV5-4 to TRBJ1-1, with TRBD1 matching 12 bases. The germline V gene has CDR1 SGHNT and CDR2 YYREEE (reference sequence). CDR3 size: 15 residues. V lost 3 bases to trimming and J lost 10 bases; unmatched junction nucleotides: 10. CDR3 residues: CASSYGTGGQMGAFF. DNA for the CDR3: TGTGCCAGCAGCTATGGGACAGGGGGCCAGATGGGAGCTTTCTTT.

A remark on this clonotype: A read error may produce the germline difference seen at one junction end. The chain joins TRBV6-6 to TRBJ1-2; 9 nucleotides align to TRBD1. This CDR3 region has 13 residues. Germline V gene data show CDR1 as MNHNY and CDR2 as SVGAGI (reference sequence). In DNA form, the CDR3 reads TGTGCCGGCAGCCTACAGGGGGCGGTTGGCTACACCTTC. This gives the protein CAGSLQGAVGYTF.

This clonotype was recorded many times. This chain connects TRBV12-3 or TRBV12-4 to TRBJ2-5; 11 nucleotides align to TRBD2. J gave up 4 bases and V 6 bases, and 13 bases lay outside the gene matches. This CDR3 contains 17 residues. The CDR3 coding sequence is TGTGCCAGCAGATTTGGGCTAGCGGGGGGCCGATCAGAGACCCAGTACTTC. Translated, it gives CASRFGLAGGRSETQYF.

CDR3 bases: TGTGCTAGTGGTCCGCCGGGACAGGGGTTCACCGGGGAGCTGTTTTTT. Translating it yields CASGPPGQGFTGELFF. This chain joins TRBV12-5 and TRBJ2-2; 10 nucleotides line up with TRBD1. V lost 5 bases and J lost 4; bases outside the gene matches: 7. The CDR3 length is 16 residues. Germline loops: CDR1 LGHNT, CDR2 FRNRAP.

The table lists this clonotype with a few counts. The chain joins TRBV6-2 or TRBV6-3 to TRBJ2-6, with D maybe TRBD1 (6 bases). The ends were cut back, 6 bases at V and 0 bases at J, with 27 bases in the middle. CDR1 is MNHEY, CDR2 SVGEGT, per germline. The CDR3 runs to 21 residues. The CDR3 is CASSLSQISDSPFSGANVLTF. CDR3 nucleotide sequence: TGTGCCAGCAGCCTATCCCAAATCTCGGACAGTCCTTTCTCTGGGGCCAACGTCCTGACTTTC.

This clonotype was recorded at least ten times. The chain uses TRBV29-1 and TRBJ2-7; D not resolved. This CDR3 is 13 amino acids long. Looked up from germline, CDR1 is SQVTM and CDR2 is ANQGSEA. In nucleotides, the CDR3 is TGCAGTCCACCCCGGGTCAGTTTCTACGAGCAGTACTTC. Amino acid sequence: CSPPRVSFYEQYF.

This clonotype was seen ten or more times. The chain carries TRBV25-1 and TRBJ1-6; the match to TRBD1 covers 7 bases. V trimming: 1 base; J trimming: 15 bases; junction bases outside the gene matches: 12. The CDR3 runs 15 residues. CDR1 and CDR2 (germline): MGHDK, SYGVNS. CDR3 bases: TGTGCCAGCAGTGAATTACTAGGGACAGCAATTCTCCTCCACTTT. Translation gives CASSELLGTAILLHF.

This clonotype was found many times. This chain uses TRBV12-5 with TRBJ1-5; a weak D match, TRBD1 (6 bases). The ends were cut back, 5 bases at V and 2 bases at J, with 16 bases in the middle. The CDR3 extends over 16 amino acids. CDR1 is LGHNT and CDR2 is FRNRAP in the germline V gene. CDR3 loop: CASGPPGAGGNQPQHF. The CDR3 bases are TGTGCTAGTGGTCCACCCGGGGCAGGGGGCAATCAGCCCCAGCATTTT.